This entry describes one TCR beta chain. As yet, its antigen is unknown. The V gene's germline CDR1 is MNHEY and CDR2 SVGEGT. The CDR3 spans 17 residues. J lost 4 bases, V lost 5 bases, and 9 bases had no gene match. This specimen belongs to a study of regulatory T cells in long-lasting Graves disease. Whole-study results and caveats: It is possible that accuracy was reduced by the small size of the sample.

The sample's time point: newly diagnosed GD, antithyroid drugs for less than 3 months. The TCR library was made from RNA that had been extracted from PBMCs in TRIzol. Construction of the TCR beta libraries employed iRepertoire HTBI primers in conjunction with Arm-PCR of CDR3 regions. TCRdb reanalysed the multiplex PCR reads using MiXCR and keeps one entry per CDR3 protein. The sample lists 450,000 to 700,000 distinct CDR3 sequences, roughly 13% occurring once. The same specimen was also included in a second study, on T cells in Graves' hyperthyroidism and ophthalmopathy.

The chain employs TRBV6-2 or TRBV6-3 and TRBJ2-1; 12 bases map to TRBD2. The receptor's source is a man aged 30 to 39 with Graves disease. This material consisted of peripheral blood mononuclear cells (PBMCs), taken at new diagnosis, from a patient treated with antithyroid drugs. DNA of the CDR3: TGTGCCAGCAGTATGACTAGCGGGAGAGGTTCGTACAATGAGCAGTTCTTC. It codes for CASSMTSGRGSYNEQFF.